These 26 T cell receptor beta chains were all obtained from the same sample, sequenced in a study of T cell responses to AZD1222 COVID-19 vaccine. The method was immunoSEQ multiplex PCR; TCRdb's version includes in-frame clones alone and lacks a portion of them. The sample lists 100,000 to 130,000 clones, about 93% occurring once. Sequenced here: peripheral blood, sampled 28 days after the second AZD1222 dose. The receptors were sampled from an adult who received the AZD1222 COVID-19 vaccine.

The V call is TRBV10-2, the J call TRBJ1-4, with 9 bases lining up with TRBD1. Germline values: CDR1 WSHSY, CDR2 SAAADI. J lost 8 bases, V lost 10 bases, and 5 bases had no gene match. CDR3 size: 12 residues. The CDR3, as DNA: TGCGCCACTACAGGGGGCAGGGAAAAACTGTTTTTT. It translates to CATTGGREKLFF.

The CDR3, as DNA: TGCGCCAGCAGCCTCGGACAGACAACTAATGAAAAACTGTTTTTT. This gives the protein CASSLGQTTNEKLFF. The chain combines TRBV5-1 with TRBJ1-4, with a possible D match to TRBD1 (6 bases). The CDR3 is 15 residues long. Trimming pared 4 bases from V and 0 bases from J, leaving 10 bases between. Per germline, CDR1 SGHRS and CDR2 YFSETQ.

The chain is built from TRBV19 and TRBJ1-5; TRBD1 agrees at 9 bases. Per germline, CDR1 LNHDA and CDR2 SQIVND (reference sequence). V gave up 8 bases and J gave up 5 bases; unmatched junction bases: 7. The CDR3 totals 14 residues. CDR3 protein: CASGPGQGYQPQHF. In DNA, the CDR3 is TGTGCCAGTGGCCCGGGACAGGGTTATCAGCCCCAGCATTTT.

V gene TRBV15 combines with J gene TRBJ2-5; possible D gene TRBD1, 6 bases. V was clipped by 0 bases and J by 9 bases, with 14 bases between them. Germline assignment: CDR1 LNHNV and CDR2 YYDKDF (reference sequence). CDR3 size: 14 residues. CDR3 coding DNA: TGTGCCACCAGCAGAGATCCCTTGAGGGGGTCCCAGTACTTC. Protein product: CATSRDPLRGSQYF.

The J gene is TRBJ1-1, the V gene TRBV13; no clear D gene. With 6 bases removed from V and 1 base from J, the gap between germline ends came to 3 bases. Germline loops: CDR1 PRHDT, CDR2 FYEKMQ (reference sequence). The CDR3 covers 11 residues. This CDR3 reads CASSQNTEAFF. As DNA, the CDR3 is TGTGCCAGCAGTCAGAACACTGAAGCTTTCTTT.

The chain carries TRBV18 and TRBJ1-5; D not certain. This CDR3 comprises 15 residues. Trimming shortened V by 6 bases and J by 3 bases, and 15 bases separated the two germline ends. Germline loops: CDR1 KGHSH, CDR2 LQKENI. The chain's CDR3 is CASSTLGLDNQPQHF. CDR3 bases: TGTGCCAGCTCCACCCTGGGGTTGGACAATCAGCCCCAGCATTTT.

This clone appeared a few times. The gene calls are TRBV23-1 and TRBJ2-7; no clear D. TRBV23-1 is classed as an ORF, of uncertain function. The CDR3 consists of 14 residues. V was pared by 2 bases and J by 12 bases, with 20 bases between. The chain's CDR3 is CASSQRSYPRARYF. As DNA, the CDR3 is TGCGCCAGCAGTCAAAGGTCTTACCCAAGAGCCAGGTACTTC.

This chain links TRBV11-3 with TRBJ2-1; 8 nucleotides agree with TRBD2. The CDR3 is made up of 15 amino acids. V was clipped by 2 bases and J by 6 bases; unmatched bases: 6. CDR1 and CDR2 from the germline V gene are SGHNT and YENEEA. CDR3 region: CASSLQAGVPNEQFF. DNA of the CDR3: TGTGCCAGCAGCTTACAAGCGGGAGTCCCCAATGAGCAGTTCTTC.

This chain connects TRBV11-2 to TRBJ2-1; no definite D call. This CDR3 spans 15 amino acids. V lost 2 bases to trimming and J lost 8 bases, with 16 bases between them. CDR1 and CDR2 from the germline V gene are SGHAT and FQNNGV. The CDR3 loop reads CASSLIPTKGDEQFF. For the CDR3, the DNA is TGTGCCAGCAGCTTAATCCCTACCAAGGGCGATGAGCAGTTCTTC. Using reference TRBV11-2 and TRBJ2-1 for the parts outside the CDR3, the full variable domain is EAGVAQSPRYKIIEKRQSVAFWCNPISGHATLYWYQQILGQGPKLLIQFQNNGVVDDSQLPKDRFSAERLKGVDSTLKIQPAKLEDSAVYLCASSLIPTKGDEQFFGPGTRLTVL.

A few counts support this clone. The chain links TRBV4-1 to TRBJ2-7; TRBD2 agrees at 16 bases. This CDR3 has 17 amino acids. From germline, CDR1 is MGHRA and CDR2 YSYEKL. The ends lost 3 bases at V and 2 bases at J; junction bases unmatched: 4. The CDR3 loop is CASSHSGTSGRAYEQYF. The CDR3 DNA sequence: TGCGCCAGCAGCCATAGCGGGACTAGCGGGAGGGCCTACGAGCAGTACTTC.

This chain links TRBV12-3 or TRBV12-4 with TRBJ2-7; a weak D match, TRBD2 (7 bases). V was pared by 8 bases and J by 2 bases, with 13 bases between. The length of the CDR3 is 13 residues. In nucleotides, the CDR3 is TGTGCCAGCGCGGGGGCTGGAACCTACGAGCAGTACTTC. Translation: CASAGAGTYEQYF.

The V and J genes are TRBV2 and TRBJ2-2; 14 bases map to TRBD2. The germline V gene has CDR1 SNHLY and CDR2 FYNNEI. The CDR3 has 18 amino acids. J gave up 5 bases and V 5 bases, and 10 bases lay outside the gene matches. The chain's CDR3 is CASSFSPGLAGVTGELFF. Here the CDR3 DNA reads TGTGCCAGCAGTTTTAGTCCGGGACTAGCGGGAGTTACCGGGGAGCTGTTTTTT.

This sequence joins TRBV6-2 or TRBV6-3 and TRBJ2-1; 12 nucleotides match TRBD2. The CDR3 runs to 17 residues. Germline lookup yields CDR1 MNHEY and CDR2 SVGEGT. J gave up 8 bases and V 6 bases, and 14 bases lay outside the gene matches. The CDR3 nucleotides read TGTGCCAGCAGCCCGACCGCTAGCGGGAGGGCAAAATATGAGCAGTTCTTC. This translates into CASSPTASGRAKYEQFF.

V gene TRBV11-3 combines with J gene TRBJ2-7, with 8 bases matching TRBD2. This CDR3 has 14 residues. Germline lookup yields CDR1 SGHNT and CDR2 YENEEA. V was pared by 5 bases and J by 3 bases, with 6 bases of the junction left unmatched. Here the CDR3 reads CASSPGGGNYEQYF. The CDR3 region has the DNA TGTGCCAGCAGCCCCGGCGGGGGGAACTACGAGCAGTACTTC.

The chain is built from TRBV5-4 and TRBJ2-7, with 9 bases lining up with TRBD1. The CDR3 runs to 16 residues. With V trimmed by 4 bases and J by 4 bases, 12 bases remained unmatched. Germline V CDR1 and CDR2: SGHNT, YYREEE (reference sequence). CDR3: CASSPILGDRAYEQYF. The DNA of the CDR3 is TGTGCCAGCAGCCCGATCCTCGGGGACAGGGCGTACGAGCAGTACTTC.

This rearrangement joins TRBV4-3 to TRBJ2-1; 13 positions agree with TRBD2. Per germline, CDR1 LGHNA and CDR2 YSLEER. V dropped 0 bases and J dropped 0; count of bases not matched to a gene: 8. The CDR3 is made up of 20 amino acids. This chain's CDR3 is CASSQDPGLAGTSSYNEQFF. CDR3 nucleotide sequence: TGCGCCAGCAGCCAAGACCCGGGACTAGCGGGGACCTCCTCCTACAATGAGCAGTTCTTC.

V gene TRBV2 combines with J gene TRBJ1-2; no clear D. The V end was cut by 0 bases, the J end by 4 bases, with 9 bases between. Germline CDR1 and CDR2: SNHLY and FYNNEI. This CDR3 is built from 14 residues. CDR3 coding DNA: TGTGCCAGCAGTGAAGCGGGCAGTTTCTATGGCTACACCTTC. Protein product: CASSEAGSFYGYTF.

J is TRBJ1-2 and V is TRBV6-5; 9 bases line up with TRBD1. Germline-derived CDR1 and CDR2 are MNHEY and SVGAGI. CDR3 length: 16 amino acids. J lost 2 bases, V lost 0 bases, and 4 bases had no gene match. The CDR3, as DNA: TGTGCCAGCAGTTACTCTTCTGGGACAGGGAACTATGGCTACACCTTC. Amino acid sequence: CASSYSSGTGNYGYTF.

The chain combines TRBV6-5 with TRBJ1-3, with 7 nucleotides matching TRBD1. The CDR3 is 14 amino acids. J was trimmed by 1 base and V by 10 bases; bases with no gene match: 7. Germline assignment: CDR1 MNHEY and CDR2 SVGAGI. CDR3 sequence (DNA): TGTGCCACAACCGACAGGGTTTCTGGAAACACCATATATTTT. It is translated as CATTDRVSGNTIYF.

This chain uses TRBV2 with TRBJ1-3, with 7 nucleotides matching TRBD1. Trimming removed 8 bases from V and 1 base from J; junction bases left unmatched: 5. The germline V gene has CDR1 SNHLY and CDR2 FYNNEI. The CDR3 is 14 amino acids. The CDR3 sequence is CASSRGASGNTIYF. The CDR3 DNA follows: TGTGCCAGCTCCAGGGGGGCATCTGGAAACACCATATATTTT. Full variable domain (remainder filled in from reference TRBV2 and TRBJ1-3): EPEVTQTPSHQVTQMGQEVILRCVPISNHLYFYWYRQILGQKVEFLVSFYNNEISEKSEIFDDQFSVERPDGSNFTLKIRSTKLEDSAMYFCASSRGASGNTIYFGEGSWLTVV.

The gene calls are TRBV2 and TRBJ2-2, with D possibly TRBD1 on 6 matching bases. Germline CDR1 SNHLY, CDR2 FYNNEI. Trimming removed 6 bases from V and 0 bases from J, with 14 bases in between. This CDR3 comprises 16 residues. This chain's CDR3 is CASSKTGLANTGELFF. CDR3 bases: TGTGCCAGCAGCAAGACAGGCCTCGCGAACACCGGGGAGCTGTTTTTT.

The chain couples TRBV20-1 to TRBJ2-1; weak D call: TRBD2 (6 bases). The CDR3 is 12 amino acids. The germline gives CDR1 DFQATT, CDR2 SNEGSKA (reference sequence). Trimming cost V 3 bases and J 6 bases, with 9 bases left between them. CDR3 region: CSASWRGNEQFF. The CDR3 DNA is TGCAGTGCTAGTTGGCGGGGCAATGAGCAGTTCTTC.

CDR3 amino acids: CASSAPKGFGTDTQYF. CDR3 coding DNA: TGTGCCAGCAGCGCCCCGAAGGGTTTCGGCACAGATACGCAGTATTTT. This rearrangement joins TRBV9 to TRBJ2-3, with D unresolved. V gave up 3 bases and J gave up 1 base, with 15 bases separating them. The length of the CDR3 is 16 residues. Germline-derived CDR1 and CDR2 are SGDLS and YYNGEE.

The DNA of the CDR3 is TGTGCCAGCAGCCCAGGACAGGGACGGACTGAAGCTTTCTTT. It translates to CASSPGQGRTEAFF. V and J are TRBV6-6 and TRBJ1-1; 8 bases map to TRBD1. J gave up 5 bases and V 6 bases, and 8 bases lay outside the gene matches. The CDR3 is 14 residues long. Per germline, CDR1 MNHNY and CDR2 SVGAGI (reference sequence).

J is TRBJ2-5 and V is TRBV7-8; possibly TRBD1 for D (7 bases). The CDR3 extends over 16 amino acids. V was pared by 4 bases and J by 4 bases, with 19 bases between. Germline V gene lookup returns CDR1 SGHVS and CDR2 FQNEAQ. The CDR3 coding sequence is TGTGCCAGCAGCTCCCTAGGAGGGGGCGCAGGAGAGACCCAGTACTTC. Its protein product is CASSSLGGGAGETQYF.

V is TRBV14 and J is TRBJ2-7, with 9 positions matching TRBD1. Germline values: CDR1 SGHDN, CDR2 FVKESK. The CDR3 extends over 14 amino acids. The trim removed 4 bases at V and 3 bases at J, leaving 4 bases unmatched. CDR3 sequence (DNA): TGTGCCAGCAGCCGGGGACAGGGACGCTACGAGCAGTACTTC. Amino acid sequence: CASSRGQGRYEQYF.